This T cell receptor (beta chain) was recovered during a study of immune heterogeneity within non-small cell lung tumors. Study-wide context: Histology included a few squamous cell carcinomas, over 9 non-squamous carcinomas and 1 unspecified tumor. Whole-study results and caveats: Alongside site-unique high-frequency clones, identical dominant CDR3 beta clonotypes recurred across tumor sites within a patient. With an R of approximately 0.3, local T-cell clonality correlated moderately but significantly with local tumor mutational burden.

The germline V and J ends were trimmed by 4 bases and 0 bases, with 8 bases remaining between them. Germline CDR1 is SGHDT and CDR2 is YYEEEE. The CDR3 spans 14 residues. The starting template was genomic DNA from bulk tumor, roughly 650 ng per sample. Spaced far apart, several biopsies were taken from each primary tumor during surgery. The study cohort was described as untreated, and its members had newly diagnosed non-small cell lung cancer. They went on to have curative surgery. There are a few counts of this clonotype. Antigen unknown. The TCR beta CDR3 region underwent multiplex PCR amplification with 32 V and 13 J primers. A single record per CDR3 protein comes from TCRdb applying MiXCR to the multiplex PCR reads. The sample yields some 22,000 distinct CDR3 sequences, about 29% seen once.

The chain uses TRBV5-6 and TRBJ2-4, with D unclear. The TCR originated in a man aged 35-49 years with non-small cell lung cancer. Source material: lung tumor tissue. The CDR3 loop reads CASSHWGAKNIQYF. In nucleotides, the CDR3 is TGTGCCAGCAGCCACTGGGGAGCCAAAAACATTCAGTACTTC. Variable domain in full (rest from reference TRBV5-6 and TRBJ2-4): DAGVTQSPTHLIKTRGQQVTLRCSPKSGHDTVSWYQQALGQGPQFIFQYYEEEERQRGNFPDRFSGHQFPNYSSELNVNALLLGDSALYLCASSHWGAKNIQYFGAGTRLSVL.